The source of this TCR beta chain is a study of T cells in localized non-small cell lung cancer. Study results and caveats: Without multi-region sequencing, intratumor heterogeneity could not be excluded. Maximal T cell clonality occurred in uninvolved adjacent lung, with tumor ranking below it.

The CDR3 loop spans 16 amino acids. From germline, CDR1 is SEHNR and CDR2 FQNEAQ (reference sequence). Trimming at V came to 7 bases and at J to 3 bases, leaving 11 bases not matched to a gene. This clone has only one observation. Antigen specificity is unknown. The table came from immunoSEQ multiplex PCR; TCRdb's copy has only in-frame clones and leaves some out. The sample lists approximately 37,000 clones; 70% to 90% were seen once. This chain uses TRBV7-9 with TRBJ2-5, with 10 nucleotides matching TRBD2. The starting material was peripheral blood, obtained before any cancer treatment. This TCR was recovered from a man aged 18-49 years with stage I lung adenocarcinoma. The CDR3 here is CASINPQRGGEETQYF. The CDR3 nucleotides read TGTGCCAGCATAAACCCCCAGCGGGGGGGTGAAGAGACCCAGTACTTC.